These 15 T cell receptor beta chains were sequenced from one sample in a study of T cell responses to AZD1222 COVID-19 vaccine. TCRdb's table, derived via immunoSEQ multiplex PCR, lists solely in-frame clones and lacks some. The sample has roughly 120,000 clones, 85% seen once. The sequencing here drew on peripheral blood, taken 28 days after the second AZD1222 dose. Receptors were obtained from an adult who received the AZD1222 COVID-19 vaccine.

The V call is TRBV28, the J call TRBJ1-6; D not resolved. Germline loops: CDR1 MDHEN, CDR2 SYDVKM. This CDR3 contains 15 residues. With 6 bases removed from V and 7 bases from J, the gap between germline ends came to 16 bases. CDR3 DNA: TGTGCCAGCAGCCATGAGACATCGGGGAATTCACCCCTCCACTTT. Protein: CASSHETSGNSPLHF.

The J gene is TRBJ2-1, the V gene TRBV5-1; 13 nucleotides align to TRBD2. This CDR3 contains 16 residues. The germline V gene has CDR1 SGHRS and CDR2 YFSETQ. V shed 2 bases and J 7 bases; nucleotides not matched to a gene: 6. The CDR3 here is CASSFGLAGAVNEQFF. The DNA of the CDR3 is TGCGCCAGCAGCTTTGGACTAGCGGGGGCCGTGAATGAGCAGTTCTTC.

The DNA for the CDR3 is TGTGCCAGCGGCCGGGGTGGGCCAACTAATGAAAAACTGTTTTTT. Its protein product is CASGRGGPTNEKLFF. The chain links TRBV6-5 to TRBJ1-4; D gene unclear. The CDR3 extends over 15 amino acids. Germline CDR1 is MNHEY and CDR2 is SVGAGI. Trimming cost V 8 bases and J 0 bases, with 13 bases left between them.

This chain links TRBV3-1 (or the pseudogene TRBV3-2) with TRBJ2-7, with D possibly TRBD2 on 7 matching bases. The V and J ends lost 4 bases and 2 bases respectively, with 12 bases between them. The CDR3 extends over 14 amino acids. Germline values: CDR1 LGHDT, CDR2 YNNKEL (reference sequence). CDR3 sequence: CASSLGEGAYEQYF. The CDR3 DNA sequence: TGTGCCAGCAGCCTAGGGGAGGGGGCCTACGAGCAGTACTTC.

The gene calls are TRBV5-4 and TRBJ2-1, with 7 bases lining up with TRBD2. The germline gives CDR1 SGHNT, CDR2 YYREEE (reference sequence). Trimming at V came to 2 bases and at J to 4 bases, leaving 6 bases not matched to a gene. The length of the CDR3 is 15 residues. The CDR3 loop is CASSFLRGDYNEQFF. CDR3 sequence (DNA): TGTGCCAGCAGCTTTTTACGGGGGGATTACAATGAGCAGTTCTTC.

This clone was counted between two and nine times. The chain carries TRBV29-1 and TRBJ2-7, with 8 bases lining up with TRBD2. The germline V gene encodes CDR1 SQVTM and CDR2 ANQGSEA. The CDR3 totals 14 residues. Trimming removed 3 bases from V and 2 bases from J; junction bases left unmatched: 6. The CDR3 sequence: CSVERGSGAYEQYF. CDR3 DNA: TGCAGCGTTGAGAGGGGTAGCGGGGCCTACGAGCAGTACTTC.

J is TRBJ1-2 and V is TRBV28; no clear D gene. The germline V and J ends were trimmed by 5 bases and 0 bases, with 7 bases remaining between them. The CDR3 is 13 amino acids. In germline, CDR1 is MDHEN, CDR2 SYDVKM. In DNA form, the CDR3 reads TGTGCCAGCAGTCCTACAACTAACTATGGCTACACCTTC. Residues: CASSPTTNYGYTF.

J is TRBJ1-4 and V is TRBV28, with D maybe TRBD1 (6 bases). The germline CDR1 and CDR2 sequences are MDHEN and SYDVKM. The germline V and J ends were trimmed by 3 bases and 17 bases, with 22 bases remaining between them. The CDR3 has 14 amino acids. In DNA, the CDR3 is TGTGCCAGCAGTTTTTTGCGTCGGGACACGGGGGGTTTTTTT. Translated, it gives CASSFLRRDTGGFF.

The chain joins TRBV6-1 to TRBJ1-2; the D gene is possibly TRBD1 (5 bases). The length of the CDR3 is 15 residues. The V and J ends lost 1 base and 7 bases respectively, with 16 bases between them. The germline V gene encodes CDR1 MNHNS and CDR2 SASEGT. CDR3 sequence reads: CASSEVWGLQSGYTF. The CDR3 DNA is TGTGCCAGCAGTGAAGTCTGGGGGTTGCAGAGTGGCTACACCTTC.

CDR3 region: CASSWGQPNTEAFF. Written as DNA, the CDR3 is TGTGCCAGCAGTTGGGGACAGCCTAACACTGAAGCTTTCTTT. The chain carries TRBV27 and TRBJ1-1; 7 bases line up with TRBD1. The trim removed 4 bases at V and 2 bases at J, leaving 4 bases unmatched. Looked up from germline, CDR1 is MNHEY and CDR2 is SMNVEV (reference sequence). The CDR3 consists of 14 residues.

CDR3 sequence: CASSRQGDNQPQHF. CDR3 sequence (DNA): TGTGCCAGCTCTCGACAGGGGGACAATCAGCCCCAGCATTTT. V gene TRBV18 combines with J gene TRBJ1-5; 9 bases line up with TRBD1. Germline CDR1 reads KGHSH; CDR2 reads LQKENI. After removal of 6 bases from V and 3 bases from J, the junction contained 3 bases not matched to a gene. The CDR3 contains 14 residues.

The V call is TRBV30, the J call TRBJ1-2; D gene unclear. CDR3 size: 12 residues. Trimming took 5 bases from V and 4 from J, leaving 11 bases between them. From germline, CDR1 is GTSNPN and CDR2 SVGIG (reference sequence). The CDR3 bases are TGTGCCTGGGCCCTGGGTCCCTATGGCTACACCTTC. Translation gives CAWALGPYGYTF. Full variable domain (missing parts from reference TRBV30 and TRBJ1-2): SQTIHQWPATLVQPVGSPLSLECTVEGTSNPNLYWYRQAAGRGLQLLFYSVGIGQISSEVPQNLSASRPQDRQFILSSKKLLLSDSGFYLCAWALGPYGYTFGSGTRLTVV.

The rearrangement links TRBV30 to TRBJ1-2; D not certain. V lost 0 bases and J lost 3, with 11 bases in between. CDR1 and CDR2 from the germline V gene are GTSNPN and SVGIG (reference sequence). This CDR3 is built from 14 residues. Here the CDR3 DNA reads TGTGCCTGGAGTGTGGGCGGCCAATACTATGGCTACACCTTC. This translates into CAWSVGGQYYGYTF.

J is TRBJ1-6 and V is TRBV2; D uncertain. Germline V lookup: CDR1 SNHLY, CDR2 FYNNEI. V was clipped by 8 bases and J by 7 bases, with 9 bases between them. CDR3 length: 12 amino acids. The CDR3 spells CASGRQNSPLHF. The CDR3 DNA sequence: TGTGCCAGCGGTCGTCAGAATTCACCCCTCCACTTT.

The chain couples TRBV3-1 (or the pseudogene TRBV3-2) to TRBJ2-5; the match to TRBD2 covers 14 bases. Germline V lookup: CDR1 LGHDT, CDR2 YNNKEL (reference sequence). V shed 4 bases, J shed 4 bases, and the junction held 5 bases outside the gene matches. The CDR3 contains 16 residues. The CDR3 spells CASSLRTSGGRETQYF. The CDR3 bases are TGTGCCAGCAGCCTTAGGACTAGCGGGGGGAGAGAGACCCAGTACTTC.